The 27 T cell receptor beta chains below all came from one sample that was sequenced in a study of blood T cell repertoires in COVID-19. Method: immunoSEQ multiplex PCR; TCRdb's copy keeps in-frame clones and lacks some. This sample has 200,000 or so clones, with 80% to 85% found just once. Source material: peripheral blood. These receptors all stem from a human donor in a cohort sampled during active COVID-19.

The chain links TRBV7-9 to TRBJ2-2; 11 bases agree with TRBD2. CDR3 size: 18 residues. From germline, CDR1 is SEHNR and CDR2 FQNEAQ (reference sequence). V was clipped by 4 bases and J by 3 bases; unmatched bases: 10. In DNA form, the CDR3 reads TGTGCCAGCAGCTCTTCTCTACTAGCGGGAGAGTACACCGGGGAGCTGTTTTTT. Translating it yields CASSSSLLAGEYTGELFF.

The chain employs TRBV10-1 and TRBJ2-2; 7 bases fit TRBD2. The CDR3 loop spans 13 amino acids. The junction had 2 bases not matched to a gene; V was cut back by 4 bases and J by 6 bases. Germline CDR1 and CDR2: WNHNN and SYGVQD (reference sequence). The CDR3 region has the DNA TGCGCCAGCAGTGTTACTAGCGCCGGGGAGCTGTTTTTT. It translates to CASSVTSAGELFF.

The chain employs TRBV24-1 and TRBJ1-5; the D is unclear. The CDR3 sequence is 13 residues long. CDR1 is KGHDR and CDR2 is SFDVKD in the germline V gene. Trimming pared 5 bases from V and 7 bases from J, leaving 11 bases between. The chain's CDR3 is CATSVRHGQPQHF. In DNA form, the CDR3 reads TGTGCCACCAGTGTCCGACACGGCCAGCCCCAGCATTTT.

This chain joins TRBV30 and TRBJ1-2; D is perhaps TRBD1 (6 bases). Germline-derived CDR1 and CDR2 are GTSNPN and SVGIG (reference sequence). Trimming pared 5 bases from V and 2 bases from J, leaving 24 bases between. The CDR3 totals 17 residues. CDR3 loop: CAWFPYEYRALNYGYTF. The CDR3 DNA follows: TGTGCCTGGTTCCCTTATGAATACAGGGCTTTGAACTATGGCTACACCTTC.

DNA for the CDR3: TGTGCCAGCACCCCTGGACTAGCGGGAGATACGCAGTATTTT. Its translation: CASTPGLAGDTQYF. The chain carries TRBV7-9 and TRBJ2-3; 11 bases are a match to TRBD2. The germline CDR1 and CDR2 sequences are SEHNR and FQNEAQ (reference sequence). Trimming took 7 bases from V and 5 from J; bases not matched to a gene: 5. The CDR3 sequence is 14 residues long.

This sequence joins TRBV12-5 and TRBJ1-3; D unresolved. CDR3 length: 13 amino acids. Per the germline V gene, CDR1 is LGHNT and CDR2 is FRNRAP. The ends were cut back, 5 bases at V and 7 bases at J, with 12 bases in the middle. CDR3 in amino acids: CASGLGNGNTIYF. The DNA of the CDR3 is TGTGCTAGTGGTCTCGGGAATGGGAACACCATATATTTT.

The chain uses TRBV5-1 and TRBJ2-5; D might be TRBD2 (6 bases). Germline lookup yields CDR1 SGHRS and CDR2 YFSETQ. V was pared by 3 bases and J by 4 bases, with 16 bases between. The CDR3 totals 15 residues. The CDR3 DNA follows: TGCGCCAGCAGCTACGGGACTTCGGGTTTAGAGACCCAGTACTTC. The encoded protein is CASSYGTSGLETQYF. Full variable domain (remainder filled in from reference TRBV5-1 and TRBJ2-5): KAGVTQTPRYLIKTRGQQVTLSCSPISGHRSVSWYQQTPGQGLQFLFEYFSETQRNKGNFPGRFSGRQFSNSRSEMNVSTLELGDSALYLCASSYGTSGLETQYFGPGTRLLVL.

The chain uses TRBV25-1 and TRBJ2-1; 7 bases map to TRBD1. Germline CDR1 and CDR2: MGHDK and SYGVNS. The CDR3 is 15 amino acids. The V gene end was trimmed by 4 bases and the J gene end by 7 bases; junction bases not matched to a gene: 10. The CDR3 coding sequence is TGTGCCAGCAGTGCGGACGACAGGGCTTGGAATGAGCAGTTCTTC. Protein sequence: CASSADDRAWNEQFF.

The J gene is TRBJ2-1, the V gene TRBV28, with TRBD2 identical over 7 bases. The CDR3 has 14 amino acids. CDR1 is MDHEN, CDR2 SYDVKM, per germline. V lost 7 bases to trimming and J lost 4 bases; unmatched junction nucleotides: 7. The CDR3 region is CASTGREWYNEQFF. CDR3 DNA sequence: TGTGCCAGCACGGGGCGGGAGTGGTACAATGAGCAGTTCTTC.

This sequence joins TRBV18 and TRBJ1-2; 9 bases align to TRBD1. CDR1 is KGHSH and CDR2 is LQKENI in the germline V gene. The CDR3 loop spans 13 amino acids. V shed 6 bases, J shed 7 bases, and the junction held 6 bases outside the gene matches. The CDR3 region has the DNA TGTGCCAGCTCGTCGGACAGGGGTTTTGGCTACACCTTC. Amino acid sequence: CASSSDRGFGYTF.

V is TRBV6-5 and J is TRBJ2-5; TRBD2 aligns across 9 bases. The ends lost 7 bases at V and 12 bases at J; junction bases unmatched: 15. This CDR3 is built from 14 residues. The germline V gene encodes CDR1 MNHEY and CDR2 SVGAGI. CDR3 amino acids: CASTNSGGRSLKYF. In DNA form, the CDR3 reads TGTGCCAGCACCAATAGCGGGGGACGGTCTCTAAAGTACTTC.

V gene TRBV19 combines with J gene TRBJ1-4; 9 bases are a match to TRBD1. Losses at the gene ends were 6 bases for V and 8 bases for J; bases not matched to a gene: 7. This CDR3 spans 14 amino acids. Germline V gene data show CDR1 as LNHDA and CDR2 as SQIVND (reference sequence). The CDR3 loop reads CASSVDRGSEKLFF. DNA for the CDR3: TGTGCCAGTAGCGTGGACAGGGGTTCGGAAAAACTGTTTTTT.

This clone was seen a handful of times. The V and J genes are TRBV9 and TRBJ1-2; 7 nucleotides align to TRBD1. Germline V gene lookup returns CDR1 SGDLS and CDR2 YYNGEE. CDR3 length equals 15 residues. V shed 6 bases and J 8 bases; nucleotides not matched to a gene: 16. CDR3 residues: CASTRTGAPRGGYTF. DNA of the CDR3: TGTGCCAGCACCCGTACAGGGGCCCCTCGGGGCGGCTACACCTTC.

This rearrangement joins TRBV5-1 to TRBJ2-3; D perhaps matches TRBD2 (5 bases). V was cut by 5 bases and J by 2 bases, with 12 bases left in between. CDR1 and CDR2 from the germline V gene are SGHRS and YFSETQ. CDR3 length equals 14 residues. The CDR3 DNA is TGCGCCAGCAGGGGAGACCCTGCCACAGATACGCAGTATTTT. Its translation is CASRGDPATDTQYF.

The chain recombines TRBV5-5 with TRBJ2-5; D perhaps matches TRBD2 (6 bases). The CDR3 sequence is 19 residues long. The V end was cut by 2 bases, the J end by 3 bases, with 26 bases between. Germline V lookup: CDR1 SGHKS, CDR2 YYEKEE (reference sequence). The CDR3 sequence: CASSLGPWGTLRGEETQYF. The CDR3, as DNA: TGTGCCAGCAGCTTAGGGCCTTGGGGGACGTTGCGGGGTGAAGAGACCCAGTACTTC.

The chain has TRBV19 and TRBJ1-5, with 8 bases lining up with TRBD1. Trimming removed 5 bases from V and 6 bases from J; junction bases left unmatched: 6. The CDR3 has 14 residues. Germline CDR1 LNHDA, CDR2 SQIVND (reference sequence). The CDR3 coding sequence is TGTGCCAGTAGTTATGACAGGGGAGGTCAGCCCCAGCATTTT. This gives the protein CASSYDRGGQPQHF.

The CDR3 here is CASSLDRVITEAFF. CDR3 bases: TGTGCCAGCAGCTTGGACAGGGTGATAACTGAAGCTTTCTTT. The V and J genes are TRBV11-2 and TRBJ1-1, with TRBD1 matching 8 bases. Germline assignment: CDR1 SGHAT and CDR2 FQNNGV. Losses at the gene ends were 3 bases for V and 5 bases for J; bases not matched to a gene: 5. This CDR3 is built from 14 residues.

This chain links TRBV7-9 with TRBJ1-2; unclear D gene. The CDR3 has 14 residues. Germline V gene sequence: CDR1 SEHNR, CDR2 FQNEAQ (reference sequence). Trimming took 2 bases from V and 2 from J, leaving 9 bases between them. The CDR3, as DNA: TGTGCCAGCAGCTTAATCCAGGAAAACTATGGCTACACCTTC. This sequence encodes CASSLIQENYGYTF. Supplemented by reference TRBV7-9 and TRBJ1-2, the full variable domain reads DTGVSQNPRHKITKRGQNVTFRCDPISEHNRLYWYRQTLGQGPEFLTYFQNEAQLEKSRLLSDRFSAERPKGSFSTLEIQRTEQGDSAMYLCASSLIQENYGYTFGSGTRLTVV.

The V gene is TRBV18, the J gene TRBJ1-1; D may be TRBD1 (5 bases). The V and J ends lost 4 bases and 2 bases respectively, with 8 bases between them. The germline V gene encodes CDR1 KGHSH and CDR2 LQKENI. The CDR3 has 13 residues. The CDR3 DNA reads as TGTGCCAGCTCACGAGACAGAAACACTGAAGCTTTCTTT. This codes for CASSRDRNTEAFF.

The chain carries TRBV6-6 and TRBJ1-2; 7 bases align to TRBD1. Germline loops: CDR1 MNHNY, CDR2 SVGAGI (reference sequence). The CDR3 length is 14 residues. V dropped 3 bases and J dropped 8; count of bases not matched to a gene: 9. CDR3 sequence (DNA): TGTGCCAGCAGTTATCTCCCGACAGGGACCGGCTACACCTTC. Protein product: CASSYLPTGTGYTF.

On this clone: The junction shows a germline mismatch at one end, possibly a read error. The rearrangement joins TRBV20-1 to TRBJ2-7; 13 bases agree with TRBD2. The CDR3 has 10 residues. CDR1 DFQATT and CDR2 SNEGSKA come from the germline V gene (reference sequence). The CDR3: CSTSGRGQYF. The CDR3 region has the DNA TGCAGTACTAGCGGGAGGGGGCAGTACTTC.

This clone appeared once. The chain couples TRBV21-1 to TRBJ1-1; TRBD1 is taken as the D call from the table, unchecked against the DNA. TRBV21-1 is an annotated pseudogene. This CDR3 is built from 15 residues. Written as DNA, the CDR3 is TGTGCCAGCAGCATTAGGGACAGGGGAAGGACTGAAGCTTTCTTT. This sequence encodes CASSIRDRGRTEAFF.

This clone has just one count. The rearrangement links TRBV19 to TRBJ2-7; 11 nucleotides align to TRBD2. From germline, CDR1 is LNHDA and CDR2 SQIVND (reference sequence). The V segment lost 6 bases and the J segment 3 bases; nucleotides outside the gene matches: 7. The CDR3 covers 15 residues. The CDR3 DNA is TGTGCCAGTAGCCTAGGACTAGCGGGCGGCTACGAGCAGTACTTC. It codes for CASSLGLAGGYEQYF.

This clone occurred many times. V gene TRBV3-1 (or the pseudogene TRBV3-2) combines with J gene TRBJ1-2; D not resolved. CDR3 length equals 12 residues. Trimming shortened V by 3 bases and J by 2 bases, and 4 bases separated the two germline ends. Germline-derived CDR1 and CDR2 are LGHDT and YNNKEL (reference sequence). The CDR3 protein is CASSQANYGYTF. The CDR3 nucleotides read TGTGCCAGCAGCCAGGCCAACTATGGCTACACCTTC.

This sequence joins TRBV2 and TRBJ2-1; the D gene is possibly TRBD2 (6 bases). CDR1 SNHLY and CDR2 FYNNEI come from the germline V gene. Deletions cut 5 bases from V and 5 bases from J, with 16 bases between. The CDR3 loop spans 15 amino acids. The CDR3 bases are TGTGCCAGCAGTAGGGGTGGGGAGGTTAACAATGAGCAGTTCTTC. This sequence encodes CASSRGGEVNNEQFF.

For the CDR3, the DNA is TGTGCCAGCAACCTAGCGACAGATACGCAGTATTTT. Encoded protein: CASNLATDTQYF. V gene TRBV2 combines with J gene TRBJ2-3; possibly TRBD2 for D (6 bases). The V end lost 7 bases, the J end lost 3 bases, and 8 bases lay between the germline ends. The CDR3 covers 12 residues. CDR1 and CDR2 from the germline V gene are SNHLY and FYNNEI.

The chain couples TRBV27 to TRBJ1-5, with D possibly TRBD1 on 5 matching bases. CDR1 is MNHEY and CDR2 is SMNVEV in the germline V gene (reference sequence). This CDR3 has 13 residues. V lost 3 bases to trimming and J lost 5 bases, with 8 bases between them. The CDR3 coding sequence is TGTGCCAGCAGTTTCCAGGGCGATCAGCCCCAGCATTTT. As protein: CASSFQGDQPQHF.